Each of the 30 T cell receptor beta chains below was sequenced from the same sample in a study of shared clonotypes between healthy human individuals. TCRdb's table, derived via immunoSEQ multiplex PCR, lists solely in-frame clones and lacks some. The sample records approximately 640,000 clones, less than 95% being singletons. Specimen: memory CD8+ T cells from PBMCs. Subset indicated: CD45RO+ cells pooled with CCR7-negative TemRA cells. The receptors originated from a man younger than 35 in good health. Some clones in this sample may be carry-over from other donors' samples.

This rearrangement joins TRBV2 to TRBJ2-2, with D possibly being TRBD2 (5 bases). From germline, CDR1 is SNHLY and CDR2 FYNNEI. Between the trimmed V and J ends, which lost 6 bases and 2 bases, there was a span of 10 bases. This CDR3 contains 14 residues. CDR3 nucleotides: TGTGCCAGCAGCCCGGGGTTTAACACCGGGGAGCTGTTTTTT. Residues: CASSPGFNTGELFF. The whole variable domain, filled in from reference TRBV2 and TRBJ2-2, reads EPEVTQTPSHQVTQMGQEVILRCVPISNHLYFYWYRQILGQKVEFLVSFYNNEISEKSEIFDDQFSVERPDGSNFTLKIRSTKLEDSAMYFCASSPGFNTGELFFGEGSRLTVL.

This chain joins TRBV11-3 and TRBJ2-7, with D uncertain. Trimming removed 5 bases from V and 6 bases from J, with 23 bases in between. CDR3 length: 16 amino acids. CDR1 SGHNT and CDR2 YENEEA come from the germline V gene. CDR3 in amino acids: CASSPRPTPYPPEQYF. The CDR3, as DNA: TGTGCCAGCAGCCCACGACCGACCCCCTATCCCCCCGAGCAGTACTTC.

The CDR3 nucleotides are TGTGCCAGTAGTATAGTTCCGTCCCGGGAGCTGTTTTTT. Residues: CASSIVPSRELFF. The chain recombines TRBV19 with TRBJ2-2; D gene unclear. The ends were cut back, 1 base at V and 9 bases at J, with 9 bases in the middle. This CDR3 spans 13 amino acids. From germline, CDR1 is LNHDA and CDR2 SQIVND (reference sequence).

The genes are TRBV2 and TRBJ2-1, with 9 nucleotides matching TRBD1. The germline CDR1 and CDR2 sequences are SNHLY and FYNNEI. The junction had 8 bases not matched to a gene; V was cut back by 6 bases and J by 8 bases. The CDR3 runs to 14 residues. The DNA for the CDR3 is TGTGCCAGCAGGAATACAGGGGGCATCGATGAGCAGTTCTTC. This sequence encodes CASRNTGGIDEQFF.

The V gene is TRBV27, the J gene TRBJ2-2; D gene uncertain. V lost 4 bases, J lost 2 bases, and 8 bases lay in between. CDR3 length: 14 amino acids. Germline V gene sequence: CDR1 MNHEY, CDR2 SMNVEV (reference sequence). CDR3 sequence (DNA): TGTGCCAGCAGTTCCATTGAAAACACCGGGGAGCTGTTTTTT. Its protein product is CASSSIENTGELFF.

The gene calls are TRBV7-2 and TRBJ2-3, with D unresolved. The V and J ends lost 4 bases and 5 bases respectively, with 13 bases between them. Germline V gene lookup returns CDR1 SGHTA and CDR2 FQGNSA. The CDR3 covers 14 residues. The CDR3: CASSSRSWLDTQYF. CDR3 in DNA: TGTGCCAGCAGCTCTAGATCCTGGCTAGATACGCAGTATTTT.

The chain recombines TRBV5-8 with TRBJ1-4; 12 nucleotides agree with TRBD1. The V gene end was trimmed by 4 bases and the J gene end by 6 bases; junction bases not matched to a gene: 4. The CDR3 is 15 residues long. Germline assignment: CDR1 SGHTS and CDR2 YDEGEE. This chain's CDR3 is CASSPGQGAHEKLFF. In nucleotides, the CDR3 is TGTGCCAGCAGCCCGGGACAGGGGGCGCATGAAAAACTGTTTTTT.

In DNA form, the CDR3 reads TGTGCCAGCAGCTTGGTGCTAGCGGGCCTCACAGATACGCAGTATTTT. The encoded protein is CASSLVLAGLTDTQYF. The chain uses TRBV5-5 and TRBJ2-3; 8 nucleotides line up with TRBD2. Germline CDR1 reads SGHKS; CDR2 reads YYEKEE (reference sequence). The CDR3 is 16 residues long. V lost 0 bases to trimming and J lost 2 bases; unmatched junction nucleotides: 5.

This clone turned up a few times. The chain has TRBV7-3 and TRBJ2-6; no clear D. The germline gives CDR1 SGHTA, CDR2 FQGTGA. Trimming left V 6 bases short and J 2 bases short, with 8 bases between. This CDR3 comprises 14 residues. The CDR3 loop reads CASSYTAGANVLTF. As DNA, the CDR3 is TGTGCCAGCAGTTACACTGCTGGGGCCAACGTCCTGACTTTC.

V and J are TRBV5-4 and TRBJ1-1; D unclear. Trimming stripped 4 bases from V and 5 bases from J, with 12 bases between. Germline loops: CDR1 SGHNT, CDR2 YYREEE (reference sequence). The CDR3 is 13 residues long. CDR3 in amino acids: CASSPVGDTEAFF. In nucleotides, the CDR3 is TGTGCCAGCAGCCCCGTCGGGGATACTGAAGCTTTCTTT. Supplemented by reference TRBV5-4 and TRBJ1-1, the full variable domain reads ETGVTQSPTHLIKTRGQQVTLRCSSQSGHNTVSWYQQALGQGPQFIFQYYREEENGRGNFPPRFSGLQFPNYSSELNVNALELDDSALYLCASSPVGDTEAFFGQGTRLTVV.

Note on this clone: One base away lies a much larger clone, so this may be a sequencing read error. CDR3 sequence (DNA): TGTGCCAGCAGCTTAGCGGCCTACGAGCAGTACTTC. It translates to CASSLAAYEQYF. The V and J genes are TRBV7-8 and TRBJ2-7; no clear D. The germline V gene has CDR1 SGHVS and CDR2 FQNEAQ. This CDR3 region has 12 residues. V dropped 0 bases and J dropped 2 bases, with 2 bases sitting between them.

This CDR3 reads CASSPLGTGTGIGYEQYF. CDR3 coding DNA: TGTGCCAGCAGTCCCCTCGGTACCGGGACAGGGATAGGCTACGAGCAGTACTTC. The chain joins TRBV28 to TRBJ2-5, with TRBD1 matching 9 bases. The J call may be wrong; the DNA end is better matched by TRBJ2-7. This CDR3 has 18 amino acids. Germline loops: CDR1 MDHEN, CDR2 SYDVKM.

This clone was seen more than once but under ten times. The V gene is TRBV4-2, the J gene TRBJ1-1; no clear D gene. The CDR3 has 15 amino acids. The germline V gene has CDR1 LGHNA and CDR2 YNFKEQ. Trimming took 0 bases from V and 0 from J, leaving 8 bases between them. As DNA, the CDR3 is TGTGCCAGCAGCCAAGACCCGGGGATGAACACTGAAGCTTTCTTT. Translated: CASSQDPGMNTEAFF.

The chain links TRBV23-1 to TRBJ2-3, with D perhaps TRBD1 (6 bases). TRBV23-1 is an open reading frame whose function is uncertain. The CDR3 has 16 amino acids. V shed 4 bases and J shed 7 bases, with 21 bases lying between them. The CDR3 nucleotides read TGCGCCAGCAGTCTCACCCGGACAGCCCCCTCACATACGCAGTATTTT. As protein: CASSLTRTAPSHTQYF.

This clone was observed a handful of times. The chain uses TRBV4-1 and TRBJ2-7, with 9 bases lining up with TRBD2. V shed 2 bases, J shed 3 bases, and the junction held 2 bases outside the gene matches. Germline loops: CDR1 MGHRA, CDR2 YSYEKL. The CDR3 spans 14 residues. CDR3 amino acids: CASSQLAGSYEQYF. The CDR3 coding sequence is TGCGCCAGCAGCCAACTAGCGGGGAGCTACGAGCAGTACTTC.

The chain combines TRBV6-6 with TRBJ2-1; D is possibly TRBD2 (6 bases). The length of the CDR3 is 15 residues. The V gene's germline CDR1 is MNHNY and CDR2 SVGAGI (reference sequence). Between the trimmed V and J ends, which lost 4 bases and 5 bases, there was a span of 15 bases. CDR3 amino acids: CASSFIPGLDNEQFF. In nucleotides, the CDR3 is TGTGCCAGCAGTTTCATACCGGGACTTGACAATGAGCAGTTCTTC.

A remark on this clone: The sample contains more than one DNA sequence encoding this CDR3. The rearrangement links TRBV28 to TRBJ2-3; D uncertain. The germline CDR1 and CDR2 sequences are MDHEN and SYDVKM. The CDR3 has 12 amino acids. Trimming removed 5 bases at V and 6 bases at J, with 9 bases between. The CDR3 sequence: CASSPPGDTQYF. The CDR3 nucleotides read TGTGCCAGCAGTCCCCCCGGTGATACGCAGTATTTT. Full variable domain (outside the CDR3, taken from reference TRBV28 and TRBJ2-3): DVKVTQSSRYLVKRTGEKVFLECVQDMDHENMFWYRQDPGLGLRLIYFSYDVKMKEKGDIPEGYSVSREKKERFSLILESASTNQTSMYLCASSPPGDTQYFGPGTRLTVL.

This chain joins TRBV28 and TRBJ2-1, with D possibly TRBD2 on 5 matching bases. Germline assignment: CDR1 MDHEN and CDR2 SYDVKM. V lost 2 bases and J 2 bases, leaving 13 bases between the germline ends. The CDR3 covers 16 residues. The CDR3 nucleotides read TGTGCCAGCAGTTTAACGAGGGAAGGGACCTACAATGAGCAGTTCTTC. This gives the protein CASSLTREGTYNEQFF.

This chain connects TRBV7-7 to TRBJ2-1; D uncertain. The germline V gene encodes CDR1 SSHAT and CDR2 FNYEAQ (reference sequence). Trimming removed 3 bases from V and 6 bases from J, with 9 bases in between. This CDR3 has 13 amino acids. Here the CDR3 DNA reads TGTGCCAGCAGCTTGCCCTTGGCCAATGAGCAGTTCTTC. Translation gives CASSLPLANEQFF.

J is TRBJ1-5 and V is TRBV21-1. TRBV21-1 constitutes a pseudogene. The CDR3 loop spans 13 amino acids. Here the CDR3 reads CASSSDEGQPQHF. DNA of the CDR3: TGTGCCAGCAGTTCGGATGAGGGTCAGCCCCAGCATTTT.

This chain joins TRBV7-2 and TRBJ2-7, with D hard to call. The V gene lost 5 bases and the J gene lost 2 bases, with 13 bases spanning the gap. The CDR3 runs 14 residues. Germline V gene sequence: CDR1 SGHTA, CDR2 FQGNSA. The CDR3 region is CASSSRRGAYEQYF. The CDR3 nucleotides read TGTGCCAGCAGCAGCCGCCGCGGAGCCTACGAGCAGTACTTC.

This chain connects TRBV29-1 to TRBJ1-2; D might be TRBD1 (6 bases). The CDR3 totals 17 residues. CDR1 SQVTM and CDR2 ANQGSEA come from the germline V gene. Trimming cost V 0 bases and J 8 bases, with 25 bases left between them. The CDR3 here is CSVEELARGLHYGGYTF. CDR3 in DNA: TGCAGCGTTGAAGAGTTGGCCAGGGGATTACACTATGGGGGCTACACCTTC. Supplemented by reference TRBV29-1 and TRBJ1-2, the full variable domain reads SAVISQKPSRDICQRGTSLTIQCQVDSQVTMMFWYRQQPGQSLTLIATANQGSEATYESGFVIDKFPISRPNLTFSTLTVSNMSPEDSSIYLCSVEELARGLHYGGYTFGSGTRLTVV.

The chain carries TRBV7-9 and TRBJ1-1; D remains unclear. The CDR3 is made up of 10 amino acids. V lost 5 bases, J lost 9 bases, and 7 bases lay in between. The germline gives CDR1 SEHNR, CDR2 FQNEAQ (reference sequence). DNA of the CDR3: TGTGCCAGCAGCGGAGGTCAAGCTTTCTTT. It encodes CASSGGQAFF.

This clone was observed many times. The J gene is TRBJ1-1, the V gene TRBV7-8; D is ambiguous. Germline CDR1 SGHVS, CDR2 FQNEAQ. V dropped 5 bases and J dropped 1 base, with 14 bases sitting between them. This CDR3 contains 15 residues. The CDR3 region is CASSPYATENTEAFF. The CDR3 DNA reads TGTGCCAGCAGCCCCTATGCGACGGAGAACACTGAAGCTTTCTTT.

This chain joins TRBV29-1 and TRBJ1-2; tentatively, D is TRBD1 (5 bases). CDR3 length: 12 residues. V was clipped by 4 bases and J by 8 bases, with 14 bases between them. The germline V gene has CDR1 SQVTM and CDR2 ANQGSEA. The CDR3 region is CSVVLGGDGYTF. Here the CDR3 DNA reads TGCAGCGTTGTTCTCGGTGGGGACGGCTACACCTTC.

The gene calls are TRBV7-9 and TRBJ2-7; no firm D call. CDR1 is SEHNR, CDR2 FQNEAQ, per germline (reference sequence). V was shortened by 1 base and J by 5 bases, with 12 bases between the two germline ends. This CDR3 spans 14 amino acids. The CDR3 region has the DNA TGTGCCAGCAGCTTAGGGGTAGCCCCCCACGAGCAGTACTTC. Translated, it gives CASSLGVAPHEQYF.

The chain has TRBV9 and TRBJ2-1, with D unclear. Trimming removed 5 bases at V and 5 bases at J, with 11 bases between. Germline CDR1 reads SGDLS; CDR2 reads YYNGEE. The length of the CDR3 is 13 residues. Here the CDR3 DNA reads TGTGCCAGCAGTCCTGGGTCCAACAATGAGCAGTTCTTC. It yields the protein CASSPGSNNEQFF.

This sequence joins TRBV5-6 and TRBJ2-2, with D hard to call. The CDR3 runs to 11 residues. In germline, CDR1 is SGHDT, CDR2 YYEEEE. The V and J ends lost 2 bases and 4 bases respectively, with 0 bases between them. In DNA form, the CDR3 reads TGTGCCAGCAGCTTCACCGGGGAGCTGTTTTTT. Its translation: CASSFTGELFF.

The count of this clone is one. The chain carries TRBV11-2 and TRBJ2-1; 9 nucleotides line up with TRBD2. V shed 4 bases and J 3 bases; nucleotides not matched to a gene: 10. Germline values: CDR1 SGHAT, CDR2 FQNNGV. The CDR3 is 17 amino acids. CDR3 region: CASSSGSTSGIYNEQFF. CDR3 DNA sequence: TGTGCCAGCAGCTCAGGGTCGACTAGCGGAATCTACAATGAGCAGTTCTTC.

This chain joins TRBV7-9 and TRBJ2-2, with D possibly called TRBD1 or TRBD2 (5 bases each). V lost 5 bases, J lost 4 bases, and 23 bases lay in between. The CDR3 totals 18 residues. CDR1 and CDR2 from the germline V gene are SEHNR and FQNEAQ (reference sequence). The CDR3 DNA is TGTGCCAGCAGCCTAAATCGAGGGACCCATATAGGCACCGGGGAGCTGTTTTTT. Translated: CASSLNRGTHIGTGELFF.